The 4 T cell receptor beta chains given below trace back to one sample, sequenced in a study of identical twins. TCRdb fed the 5' RACE reads into MiXCR, producing one record per CDR3 protein. The sample includes 300,000 to 350,000 distinct CDR3 sequences, roughly an eighth of them seen just once. These data also formed part of another study, on yellow fever vaccine responses in identical twins.

Sequenced input: CD8+ T cells sorted from blood. The receptors derive from a woman between 18 and 29 years old in good health.

There are a few counts of this clonotype. The chain uses TRBV20-1 and TRBJ1-1; D is ambiguous. CDR1 is DFQATT, CDR2 SNEGSKA, per germline (reference sequence). This CDR3 spans 13 amino acids. The ends were cut back, 4 bases at V and 1 base at J, with 10 bases in the middle. The CDR3: CSATREGNTEAFF. The CDR3 coding sequence is TGCAGTGCTACCCGGGAGGGGAACACTGAAGCTTTCTTT.

V usage is TRBV27 and J usage is TRBJ2-7; D could derive from TRBD1 or TRBD2 (6 bases each). Germline V lookup: CDR1 MNHEY, CDR2 SMNVEV (reference sequence). The ends were cut back, 7 bases at V and 4 bases at J, with 26 bases in the middle. This CDR3 contains 17 residues. The CDR3 protein is CASIPEWGAGAGYEQYF. CDR3 nucleotide sequence: TGTGCCAGCATCCCCGAATGGGGGGCAGGGGCGGGGTACGAGCAGTACTTC.

CDR3 sequence: CSAGGEVKNIQYF. The CDR3 nucleotides are TGCAGTGCAGGCGGAGAGGTCAAAAACATTCAGTACTTC. The rearrangement uses TRBV20-1 and TRBJ2-4; no reliable D call. The length of the CDR3 is 13 residues. The V end was cut by 6 bases, the J end by 3 bases, with 12 bases between. Germline CDR1 DFQATT, CDR2 SNEGSKA (reference sequence).

The rearrangement uses TRBV20-1 and TRBJ2-1, with D perhaps TRBD2 (5 bases). The V end was cut by 3 bases, the J end by 0 bases, with 15 bases between. There are 16 residues in the CDR3. The germline V gene has CDR1 DFQATT and CDR2 SNEGSKA (reference sequence). CDR3 DNA: TGCAGTGCTAGGGATCGGGATTCCTACTCCTACAATGAGCAGTTCTTC. Amino acids: CSARDRDSYSYNEQFF.